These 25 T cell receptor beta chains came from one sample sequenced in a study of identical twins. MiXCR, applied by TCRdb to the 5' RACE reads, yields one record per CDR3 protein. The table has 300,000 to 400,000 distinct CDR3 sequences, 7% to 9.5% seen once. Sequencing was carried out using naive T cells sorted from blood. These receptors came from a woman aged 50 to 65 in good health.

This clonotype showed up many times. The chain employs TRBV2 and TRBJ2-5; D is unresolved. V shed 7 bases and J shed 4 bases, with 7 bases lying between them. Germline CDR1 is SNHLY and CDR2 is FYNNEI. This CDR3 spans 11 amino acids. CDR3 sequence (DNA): TGTGCCAGCACTATTCTAGAGACCCAGTACTTC. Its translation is CASTILETQYF.

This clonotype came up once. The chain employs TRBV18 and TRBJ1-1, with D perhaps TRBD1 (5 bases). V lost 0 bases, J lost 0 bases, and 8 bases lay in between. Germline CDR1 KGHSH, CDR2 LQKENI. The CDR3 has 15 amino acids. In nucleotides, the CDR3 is TGTGCCAGCTCACCACCGGGACTTTTGAACACTGAAGCTTTCTTT. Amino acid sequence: CASSPPGLLNTEAFF.

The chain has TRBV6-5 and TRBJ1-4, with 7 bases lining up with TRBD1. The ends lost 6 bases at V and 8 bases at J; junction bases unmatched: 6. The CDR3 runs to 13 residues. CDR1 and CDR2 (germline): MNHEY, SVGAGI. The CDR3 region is CASRSQGLEKLFF. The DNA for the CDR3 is TGTGCCAGCAGATCACAGGGGTTAGAAAAACTGTTTTTT.

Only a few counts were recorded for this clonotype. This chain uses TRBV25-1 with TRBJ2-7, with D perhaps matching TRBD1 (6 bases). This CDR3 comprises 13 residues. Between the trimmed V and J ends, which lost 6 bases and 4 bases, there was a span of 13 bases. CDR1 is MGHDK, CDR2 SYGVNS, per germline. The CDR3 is CASRGHPPYEQYV. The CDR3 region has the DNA TGTGCCAGCAGGGGACACCCCCCATACGAGCAGTACGTC.

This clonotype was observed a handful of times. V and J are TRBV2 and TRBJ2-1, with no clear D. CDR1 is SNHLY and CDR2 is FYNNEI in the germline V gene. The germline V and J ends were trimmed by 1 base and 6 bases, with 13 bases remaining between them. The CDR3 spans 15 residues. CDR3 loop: CASSEGPNLPNEQFF. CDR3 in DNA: TGTGCCAGCAGTGAAGGGCCAAACCTACCCAATGAGCAGTTCTTC.

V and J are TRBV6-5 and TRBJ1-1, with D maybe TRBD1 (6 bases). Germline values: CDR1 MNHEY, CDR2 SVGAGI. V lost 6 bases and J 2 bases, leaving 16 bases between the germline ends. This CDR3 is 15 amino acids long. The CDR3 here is CASRGGGGINTEAFF. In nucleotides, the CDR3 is TGTGCCAGCAGAGGAGGAGGGGGGATAAACACTGAAGCTTTCTTT.

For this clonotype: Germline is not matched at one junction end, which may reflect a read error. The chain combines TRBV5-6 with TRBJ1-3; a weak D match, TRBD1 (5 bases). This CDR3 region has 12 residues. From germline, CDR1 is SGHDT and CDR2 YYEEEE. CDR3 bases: TGTGCCAGCAGCGCACAAACAACAGGAACCCACTTT. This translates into CASSAQTTGTHF.

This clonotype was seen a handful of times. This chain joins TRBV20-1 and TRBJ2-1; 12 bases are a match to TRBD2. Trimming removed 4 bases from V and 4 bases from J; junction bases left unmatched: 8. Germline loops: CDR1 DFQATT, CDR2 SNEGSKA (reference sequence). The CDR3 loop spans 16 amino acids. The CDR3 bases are TGCAGTGCTACCCCCCTGACTAGCGGGAGTTACAATGAGCAGTTCTTC. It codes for CSATPLTSGSYNEQFF.

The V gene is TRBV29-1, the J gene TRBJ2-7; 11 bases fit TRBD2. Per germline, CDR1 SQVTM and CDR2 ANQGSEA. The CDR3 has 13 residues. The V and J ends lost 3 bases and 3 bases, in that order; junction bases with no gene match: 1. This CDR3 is CSVDGTSGYEQYF. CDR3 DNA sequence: TGCAGCGTTGATGGGACTAGCGGCTACGAGCAGTACTTC.

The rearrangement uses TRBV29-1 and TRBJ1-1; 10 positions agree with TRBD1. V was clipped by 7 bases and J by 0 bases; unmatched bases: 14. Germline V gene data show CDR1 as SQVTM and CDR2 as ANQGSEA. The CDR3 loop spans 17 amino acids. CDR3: CSAVGVTGGRVNTEAFF. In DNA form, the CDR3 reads TGCAGCGCCGTAGGTGTGACAGGGGGCAGGGTGAACACTGAAGCTTTCTTT. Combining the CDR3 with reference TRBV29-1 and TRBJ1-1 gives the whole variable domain SAVISQKPSRDICQRGTSLTIQCQVDSQVTMMFWYRQQPGQSLTLIATANQGSEATYESGFVIDKFPISRPNLTFSTLTVSNMSPEDSSIYLCSAVGVTGGRVNTEAFFGQGTRLTVV.

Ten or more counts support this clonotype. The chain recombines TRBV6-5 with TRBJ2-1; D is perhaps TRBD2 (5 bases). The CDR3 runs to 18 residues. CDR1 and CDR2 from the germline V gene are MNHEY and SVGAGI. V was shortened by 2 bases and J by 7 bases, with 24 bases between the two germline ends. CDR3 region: CASSYATGVVGVANEQFF. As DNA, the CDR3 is TGTGCCAGCAGTTACGCCACCGGTGTAGTGGGAGTTGCAAATGAGCAGTTCTTC.

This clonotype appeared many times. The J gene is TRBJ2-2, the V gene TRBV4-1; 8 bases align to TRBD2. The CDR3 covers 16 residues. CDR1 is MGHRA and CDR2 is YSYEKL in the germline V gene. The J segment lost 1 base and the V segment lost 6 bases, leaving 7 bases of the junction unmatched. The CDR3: CASSHLSGRNTGELFF. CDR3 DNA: TGCGCCAGCAGTCATCTCAGCGGGAGGAACACCGGGGAGCTGTTTTTT.

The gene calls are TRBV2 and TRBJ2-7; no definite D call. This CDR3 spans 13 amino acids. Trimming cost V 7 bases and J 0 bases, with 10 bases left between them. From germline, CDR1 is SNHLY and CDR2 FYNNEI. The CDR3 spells CASTVSSSYEQYV. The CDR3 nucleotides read TGTGCCAGCACAGTCTCCAGCTCCTACGAGCAGTACGTC.

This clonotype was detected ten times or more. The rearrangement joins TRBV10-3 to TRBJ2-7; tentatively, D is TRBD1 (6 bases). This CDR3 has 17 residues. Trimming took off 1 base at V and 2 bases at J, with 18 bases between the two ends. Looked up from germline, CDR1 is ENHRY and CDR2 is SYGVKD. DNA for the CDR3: TGTGCCATCAGTGAGTTTTCGGGACAACTGAGACCCTACGAGCAGTACTTC. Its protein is CAISEFSGQLRPYEQYF.

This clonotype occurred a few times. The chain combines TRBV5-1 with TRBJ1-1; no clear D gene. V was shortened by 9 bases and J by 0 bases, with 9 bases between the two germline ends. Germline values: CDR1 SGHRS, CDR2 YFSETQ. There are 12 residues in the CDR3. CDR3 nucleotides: TGCGCCATGACCGGGATGAACACTGAAGCTTTCTTT. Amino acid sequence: CAMTGMNTEAFF. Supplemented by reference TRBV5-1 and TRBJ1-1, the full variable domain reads KAGVTQTPRYLIKTRGQQVTLSCSPISGHRSVSWYQQTPGQGLQFLFEYFSETQRNKGNFPGRFSGRQFSNSRSEMNVSTLELGDSALYLCAMTGMNTEAFFGQGTRLTVV.

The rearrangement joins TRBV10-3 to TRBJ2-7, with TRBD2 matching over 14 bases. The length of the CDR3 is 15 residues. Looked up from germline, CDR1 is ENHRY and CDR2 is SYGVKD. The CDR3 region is CAISSGTSGSYEQCV. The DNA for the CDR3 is TGTGCCATCAGTTCCGGGACTAGCGGGAGCTACGAGCAGTGCGTC.

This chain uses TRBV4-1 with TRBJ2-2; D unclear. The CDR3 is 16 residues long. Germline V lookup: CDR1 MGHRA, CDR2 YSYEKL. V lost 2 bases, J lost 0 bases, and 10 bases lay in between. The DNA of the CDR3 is TGCGCCAGCAGCCAAAAGCTAGTGGCGAACACCGGGGAGCTGTTTTTT. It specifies CASSQKLVANTGELFF.

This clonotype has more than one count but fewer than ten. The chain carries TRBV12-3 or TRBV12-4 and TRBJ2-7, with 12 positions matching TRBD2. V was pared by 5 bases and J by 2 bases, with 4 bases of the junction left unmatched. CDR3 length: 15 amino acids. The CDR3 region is CASSRTSGNTYEQYV. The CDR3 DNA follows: TGTGCCAGCAGTCGGACTAGCGGGAACACCTACGAGCAGTACGTC.

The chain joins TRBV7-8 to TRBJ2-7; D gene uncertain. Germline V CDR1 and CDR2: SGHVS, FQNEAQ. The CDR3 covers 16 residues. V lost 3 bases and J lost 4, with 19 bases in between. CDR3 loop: CASSLIGGQPDYEQYV. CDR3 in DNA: TGTGCCAGCAGCTTGATAGGTGGCCAGCCGGATTACGAGCAGTACGTC.

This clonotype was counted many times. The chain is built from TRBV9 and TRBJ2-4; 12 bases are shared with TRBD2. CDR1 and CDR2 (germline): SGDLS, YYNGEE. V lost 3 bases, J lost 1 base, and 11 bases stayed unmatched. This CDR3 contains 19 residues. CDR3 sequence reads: CASSETSGRLSGAKNIQYF. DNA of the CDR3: TGTGCCAGCAGCGAGACTAGCGGGAGACTTTCTGGGGCCAAAAACATTCAGTACTTC.

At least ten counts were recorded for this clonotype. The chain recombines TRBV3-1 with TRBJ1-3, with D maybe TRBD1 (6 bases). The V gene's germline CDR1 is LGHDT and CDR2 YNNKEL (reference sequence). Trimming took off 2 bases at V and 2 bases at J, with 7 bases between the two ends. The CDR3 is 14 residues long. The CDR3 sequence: CASSQQGTGNTIYF. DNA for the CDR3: TGTGCCAGCAGCCAACAGGGGACTGGAAACACCATATATTTT.

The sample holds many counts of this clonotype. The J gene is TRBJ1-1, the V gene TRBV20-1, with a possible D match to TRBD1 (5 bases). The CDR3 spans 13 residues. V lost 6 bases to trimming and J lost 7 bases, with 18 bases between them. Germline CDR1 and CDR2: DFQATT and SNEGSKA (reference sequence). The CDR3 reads CSATAIGDFEAFF. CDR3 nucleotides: TGCAGTGCCACCGCAATTGGGGACTTTGAAGCTTTCTTT.

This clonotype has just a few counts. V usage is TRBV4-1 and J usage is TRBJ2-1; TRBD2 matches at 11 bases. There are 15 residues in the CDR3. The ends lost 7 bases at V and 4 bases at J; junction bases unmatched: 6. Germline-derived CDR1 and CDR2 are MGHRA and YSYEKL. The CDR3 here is CASKKLAGAYNEQFF. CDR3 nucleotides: TGCGCCAGCAAAAAACTAGCGGGAGCTTACAATGAGCAGTTCTTC.

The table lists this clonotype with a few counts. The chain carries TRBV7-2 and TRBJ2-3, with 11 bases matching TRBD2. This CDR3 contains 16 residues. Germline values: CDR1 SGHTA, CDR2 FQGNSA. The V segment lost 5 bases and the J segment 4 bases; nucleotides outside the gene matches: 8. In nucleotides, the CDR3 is TGTGCCAGCAGCCTGATAGCGGGAGGGCCGTCAGATACGCAGTATTTT. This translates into CASSLIAGGPSDTQYF.

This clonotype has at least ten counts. The CDR3 bases are TGTGCCAGCAGTTTGGATAGCGGGAGCTACGAGCAGTACTTC. Protein: CASSLDSGSYEQYF. The chain carries TRBV12-3 or TRBV12-4 and TRBJ2-7; 9 bases fit TRBD2. J lost 3 bases, V lost 3 bases, and 3 bases had no gene match. The length of the CDR3 is 14 residues.